This T cell receptor (beta chain) was retrieved from a study of blood T cell repertoires in COVID-19. Study background: T cells, B-cell-depleted T cells, or PBMCs supplied cDNA or gDNA.

Original analysis: From reference gene primer amplification, estimates of nucleated cell counts were derived. The data were produced by immunoSEQ multiplex PCR, yet TCRdb's version contains in-frame clones alone and is incomplete. D and trimming were read from the DNA, whereas the V and J calls and clone size are those reported in that table. The sample includes 250,000 to 300,000 clones, about 90% of them seen just once. The germline CDR1 and CDR2 sequences are SGHKS and YYEKEE (reference sequence). The CDR3 runs 15 residues. The V gene lost 5 bases and the J gene lost 3 bases, with 18 bases spanning the gap. This clone was picked up a small number of times.

The specimen sequenced was peripheral blood. This receptor was obtained from a woman aged 50 to 60 with COVID-19, enrolled during active disease. V usage is TRBV5-5 and J usage is TRBJ2-7; D gene ambiguous. CDR3: CASRSAQDSSYEQYF. The CDR3 nucleotides are TGTGCCAGCAGGTCGGCTCAGGATTCGAGCTACGAGCAGTACTTC.